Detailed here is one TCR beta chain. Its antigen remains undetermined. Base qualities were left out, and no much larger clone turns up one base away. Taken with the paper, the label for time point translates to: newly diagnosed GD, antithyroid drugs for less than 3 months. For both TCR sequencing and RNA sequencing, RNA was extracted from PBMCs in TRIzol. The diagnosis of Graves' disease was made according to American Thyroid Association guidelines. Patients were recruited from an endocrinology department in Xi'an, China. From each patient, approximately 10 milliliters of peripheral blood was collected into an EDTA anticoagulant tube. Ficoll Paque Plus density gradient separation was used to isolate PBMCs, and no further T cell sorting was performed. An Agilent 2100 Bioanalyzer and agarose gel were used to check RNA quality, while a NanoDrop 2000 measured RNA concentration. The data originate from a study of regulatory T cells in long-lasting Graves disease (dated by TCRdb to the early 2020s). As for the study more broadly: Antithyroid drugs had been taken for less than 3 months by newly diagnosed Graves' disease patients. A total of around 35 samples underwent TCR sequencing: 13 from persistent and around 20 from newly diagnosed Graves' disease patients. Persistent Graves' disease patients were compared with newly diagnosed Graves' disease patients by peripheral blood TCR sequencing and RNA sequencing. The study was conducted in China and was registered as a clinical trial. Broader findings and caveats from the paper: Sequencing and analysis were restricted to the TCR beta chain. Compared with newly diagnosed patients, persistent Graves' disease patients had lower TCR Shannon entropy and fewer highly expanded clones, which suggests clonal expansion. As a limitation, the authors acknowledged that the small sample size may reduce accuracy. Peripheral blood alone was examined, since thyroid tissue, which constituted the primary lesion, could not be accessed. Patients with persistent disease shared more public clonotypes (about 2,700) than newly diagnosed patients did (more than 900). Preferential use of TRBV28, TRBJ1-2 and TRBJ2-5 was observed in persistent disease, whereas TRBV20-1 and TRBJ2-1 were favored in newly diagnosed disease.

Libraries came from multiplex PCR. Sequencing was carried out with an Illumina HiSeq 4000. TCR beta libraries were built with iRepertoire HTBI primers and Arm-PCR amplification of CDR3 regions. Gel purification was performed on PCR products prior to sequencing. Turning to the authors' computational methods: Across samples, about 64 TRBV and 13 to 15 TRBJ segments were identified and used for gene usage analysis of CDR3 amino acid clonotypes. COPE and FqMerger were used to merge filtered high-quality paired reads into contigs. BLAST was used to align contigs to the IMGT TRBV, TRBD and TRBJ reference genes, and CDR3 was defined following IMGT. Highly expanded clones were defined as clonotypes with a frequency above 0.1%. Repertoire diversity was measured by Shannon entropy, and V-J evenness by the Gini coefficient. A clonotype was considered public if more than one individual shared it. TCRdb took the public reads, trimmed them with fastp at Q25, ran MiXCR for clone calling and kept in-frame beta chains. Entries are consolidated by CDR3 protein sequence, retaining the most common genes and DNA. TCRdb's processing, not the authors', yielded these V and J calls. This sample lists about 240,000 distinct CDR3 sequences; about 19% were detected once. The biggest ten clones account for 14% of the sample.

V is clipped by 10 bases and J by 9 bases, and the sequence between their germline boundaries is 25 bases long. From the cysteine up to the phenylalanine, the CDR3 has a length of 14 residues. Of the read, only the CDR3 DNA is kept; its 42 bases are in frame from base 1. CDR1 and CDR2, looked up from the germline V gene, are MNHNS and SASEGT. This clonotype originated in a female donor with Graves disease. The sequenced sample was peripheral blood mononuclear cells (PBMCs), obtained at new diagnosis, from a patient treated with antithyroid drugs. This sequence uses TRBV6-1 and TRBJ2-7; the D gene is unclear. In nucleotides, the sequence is TGTGCCACCCGTGGCGCATCGTACCCCCACAGGCAGTACTTC. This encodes CATRGASYPHRQYF.